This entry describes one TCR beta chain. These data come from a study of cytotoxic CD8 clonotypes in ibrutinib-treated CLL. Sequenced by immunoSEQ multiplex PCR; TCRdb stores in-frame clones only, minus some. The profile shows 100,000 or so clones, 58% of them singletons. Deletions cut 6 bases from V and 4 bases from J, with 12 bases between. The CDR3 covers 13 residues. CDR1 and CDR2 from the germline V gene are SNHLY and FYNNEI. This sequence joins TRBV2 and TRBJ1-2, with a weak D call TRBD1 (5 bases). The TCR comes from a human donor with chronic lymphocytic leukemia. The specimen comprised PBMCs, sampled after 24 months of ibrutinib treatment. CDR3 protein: CASSVSGSYGYTF. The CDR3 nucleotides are TGTGCCAGCAGCGTATCAGGGTCCTATGGCTACACCTTC.